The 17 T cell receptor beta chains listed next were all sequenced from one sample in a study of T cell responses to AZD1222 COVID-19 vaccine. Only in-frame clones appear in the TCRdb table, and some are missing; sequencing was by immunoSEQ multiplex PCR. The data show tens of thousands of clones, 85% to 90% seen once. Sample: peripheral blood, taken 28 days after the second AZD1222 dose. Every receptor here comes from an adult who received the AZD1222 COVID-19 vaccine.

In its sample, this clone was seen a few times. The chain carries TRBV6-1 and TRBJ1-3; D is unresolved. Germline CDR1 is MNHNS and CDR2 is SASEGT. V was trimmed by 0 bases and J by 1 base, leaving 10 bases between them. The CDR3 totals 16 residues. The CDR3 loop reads CASSEARQSSGNTIYF. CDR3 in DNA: TGTGCCAGCAGTGAAGCGAGGCAGAGTTCTGGAAACACCATATATTTT.

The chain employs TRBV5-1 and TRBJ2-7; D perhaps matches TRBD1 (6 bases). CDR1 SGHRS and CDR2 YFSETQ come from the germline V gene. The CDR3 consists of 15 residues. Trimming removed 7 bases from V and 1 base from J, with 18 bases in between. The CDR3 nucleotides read TGCGCCAGCCGCCAGGGCCCAGGGGAATCCTACGAGCAGTACTTC. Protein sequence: CASRQGPGESYEQYF.

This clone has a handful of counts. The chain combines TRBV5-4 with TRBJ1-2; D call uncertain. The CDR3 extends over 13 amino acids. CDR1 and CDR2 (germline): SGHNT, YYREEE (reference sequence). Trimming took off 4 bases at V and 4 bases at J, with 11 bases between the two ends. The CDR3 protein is CASSPDGSYGYTF. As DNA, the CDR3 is TGTGCCAGCAGCCCCGATGGCTCCTATGGCTACACCTTC. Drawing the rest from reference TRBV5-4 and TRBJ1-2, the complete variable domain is ETGVTQSPTHLIKTRGQQVTLRCSSQSGHNTVSWYQQALGQGPQFIFQYYREEENGRGNFPPRFSGLQFPNYSSELNVNALELDDSALYLCASSPDGSYGYTFGSGTRLTVV.

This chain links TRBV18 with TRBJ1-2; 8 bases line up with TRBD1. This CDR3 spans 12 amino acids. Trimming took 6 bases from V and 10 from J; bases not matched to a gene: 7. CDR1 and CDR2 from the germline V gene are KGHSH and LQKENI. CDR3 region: CASSDPTGAYTF. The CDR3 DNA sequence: TGTGCCAGCTCGGATCCGACAGGGGCCTACACCTTC.

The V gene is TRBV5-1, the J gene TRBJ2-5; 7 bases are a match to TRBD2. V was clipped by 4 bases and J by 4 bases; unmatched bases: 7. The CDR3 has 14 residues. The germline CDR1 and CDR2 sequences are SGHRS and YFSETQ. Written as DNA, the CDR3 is TGCGCCAGCAGCGTCGGGACTATTTTAGAGACCCAGTACTTC. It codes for CASSVGTILETQYF. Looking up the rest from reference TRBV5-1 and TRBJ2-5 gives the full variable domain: KAGVTQTPRYLIKTRGQQVTLSCSPISGHRSVSWYQQTPGQGLQFLFEYFSETQRNKGNFPGRFSGRQFSNSRSEMNVSTLELGDSALYLCASSVGTILETQYFGPGTRLLVL.

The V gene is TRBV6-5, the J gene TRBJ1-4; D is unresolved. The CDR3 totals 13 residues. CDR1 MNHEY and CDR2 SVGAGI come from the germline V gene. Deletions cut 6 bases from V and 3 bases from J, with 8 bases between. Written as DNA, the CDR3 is TGTGCCAGCAGGGGAGCGGCTAATGAAAAACTGTTTTTT. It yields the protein CASRGAANEKLFF.

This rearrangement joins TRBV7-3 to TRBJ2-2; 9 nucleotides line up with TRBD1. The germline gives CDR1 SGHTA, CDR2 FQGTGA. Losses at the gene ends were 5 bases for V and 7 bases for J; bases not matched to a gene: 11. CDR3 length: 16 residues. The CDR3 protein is CASSLHGTGNNGELFF. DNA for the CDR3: TGTGCCAGCAGCCTACACGGGACAGGGAATAACGGGGAGCTGTTTTTT.

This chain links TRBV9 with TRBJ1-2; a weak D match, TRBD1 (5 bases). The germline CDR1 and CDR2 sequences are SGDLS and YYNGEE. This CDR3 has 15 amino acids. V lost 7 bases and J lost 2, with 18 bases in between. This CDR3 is CASSRTAGGNYGYTF. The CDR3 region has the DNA TGTGCCAGCTCCCGGACCGCGGGGGGGAACTATGGCTACACCTTC.

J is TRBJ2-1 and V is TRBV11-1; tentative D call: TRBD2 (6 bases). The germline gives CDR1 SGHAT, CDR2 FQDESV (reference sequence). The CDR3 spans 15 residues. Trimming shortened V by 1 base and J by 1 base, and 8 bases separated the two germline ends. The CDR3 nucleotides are TGTGCCAGCAGCTTAGGGAGCGGGTCCTACAATGAGCAGTTCTTC. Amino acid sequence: CASSLGSGSYNEQFF. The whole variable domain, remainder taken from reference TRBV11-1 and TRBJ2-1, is EAEVAQSPRYKITEKSQAVAFWCDPISGHATLYWYRQILGQGPELLVQFQDESVVDDSQLPKDRFSAERLKGVDSTLKIQPAELGDSAMYLCASSLGSGSYNEQFFGPGTRLTVL.

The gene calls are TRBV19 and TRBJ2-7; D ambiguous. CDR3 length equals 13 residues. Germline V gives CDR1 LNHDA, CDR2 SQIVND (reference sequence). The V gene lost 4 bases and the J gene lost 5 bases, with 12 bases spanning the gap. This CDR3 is CASSTTKIHEQYF. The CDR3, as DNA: TGTGCCAGTAGTACGACAAAAATACACGAGCAGTACTTC.

The CDR3 nucleotides read TGTGCCAGCAGCTCGGACCGCCACATGACTAAACTGTTTTTT. Translating it yields CASSSDRHMTKLFF. This chain joins TRBV7-9 and TRBJ1-4, with unresolved D. V was pared by 4 bases and J by 11 bases, with 17 bases between. The V gene's germline CDR1 is SEHNR and CDR2 FQNEAQ (reference sequence). The CDR3 is 14 residues long.

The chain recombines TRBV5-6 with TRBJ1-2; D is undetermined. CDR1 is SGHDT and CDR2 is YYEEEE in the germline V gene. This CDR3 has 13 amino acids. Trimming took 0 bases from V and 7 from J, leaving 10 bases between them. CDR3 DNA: TGTGCCAGCAGCTTGGTGGCCGCCGGTGGCTACACCTTC. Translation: CASSLVAAGGYTF.

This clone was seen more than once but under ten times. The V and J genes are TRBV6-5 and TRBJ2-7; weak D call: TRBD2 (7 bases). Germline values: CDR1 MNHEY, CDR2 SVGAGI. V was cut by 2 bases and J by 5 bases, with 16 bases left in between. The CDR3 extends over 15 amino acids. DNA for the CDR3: TGTGCCAGCAGTTACAAGGGGTCGGGGGGCAACGAGCAGTACTTC. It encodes CASSYKGSGGNEQYF.

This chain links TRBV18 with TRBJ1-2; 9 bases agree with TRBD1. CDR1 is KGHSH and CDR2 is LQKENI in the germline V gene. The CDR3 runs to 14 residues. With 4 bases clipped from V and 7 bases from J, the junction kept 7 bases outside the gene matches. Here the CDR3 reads CASSQQTGQGGYTF. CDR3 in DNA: TGTGCCAGCTCACAACAGACGGGACAGGGTGGCTACACCTTC.

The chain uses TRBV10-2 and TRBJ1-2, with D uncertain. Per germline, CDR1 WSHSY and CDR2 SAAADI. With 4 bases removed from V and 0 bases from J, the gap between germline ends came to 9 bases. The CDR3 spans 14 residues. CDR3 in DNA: TGCGCCAGCAGTGCAAAACCAACTAACTATGGCTACACCTTC. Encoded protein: CASSAKPTNYGYTF.

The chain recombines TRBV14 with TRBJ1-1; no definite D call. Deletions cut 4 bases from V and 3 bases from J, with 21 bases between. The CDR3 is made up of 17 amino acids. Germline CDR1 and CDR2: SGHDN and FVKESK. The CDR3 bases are TGTGCCAGCAGCCCCTACCCGAGCGGAGGTCGGGACACTGAAGCTTTCTTT. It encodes CASSPYPSGGRDTEAFF.

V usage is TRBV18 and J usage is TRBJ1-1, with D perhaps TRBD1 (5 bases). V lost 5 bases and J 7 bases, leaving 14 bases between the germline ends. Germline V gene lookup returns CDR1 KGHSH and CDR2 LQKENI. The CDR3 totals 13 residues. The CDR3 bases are TGTGCCAGCTCAGAGTACCGGGACGGTGAAGCTTTCTTT. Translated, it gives CASSEYRDGEAFF.